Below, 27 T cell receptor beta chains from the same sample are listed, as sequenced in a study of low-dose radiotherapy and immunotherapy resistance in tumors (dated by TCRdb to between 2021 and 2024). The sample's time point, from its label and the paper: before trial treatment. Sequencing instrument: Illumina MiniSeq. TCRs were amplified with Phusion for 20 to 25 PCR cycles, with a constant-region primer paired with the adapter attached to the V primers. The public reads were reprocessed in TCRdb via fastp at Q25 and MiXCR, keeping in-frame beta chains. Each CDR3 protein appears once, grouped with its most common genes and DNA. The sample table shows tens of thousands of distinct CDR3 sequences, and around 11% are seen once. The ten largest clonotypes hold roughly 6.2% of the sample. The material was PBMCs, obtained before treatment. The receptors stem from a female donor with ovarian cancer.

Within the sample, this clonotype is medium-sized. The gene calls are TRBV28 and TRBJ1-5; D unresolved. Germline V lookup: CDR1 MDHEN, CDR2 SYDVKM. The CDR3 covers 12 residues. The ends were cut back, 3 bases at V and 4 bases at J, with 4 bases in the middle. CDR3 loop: CASSLTNQPQHF. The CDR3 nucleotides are TGTGCCAGCAGTTTGACTAATCAGCCCCAGCATTTT.

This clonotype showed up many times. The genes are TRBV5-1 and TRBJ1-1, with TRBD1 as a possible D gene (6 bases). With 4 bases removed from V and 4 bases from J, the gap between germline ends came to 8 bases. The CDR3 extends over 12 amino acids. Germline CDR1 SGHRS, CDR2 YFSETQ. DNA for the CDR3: TGCGCCAGCAGCAGGGGGACCACTGAAGCTTTCTTT. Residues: CASSRGTTEAFF. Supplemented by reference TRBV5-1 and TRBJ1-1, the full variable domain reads KAGVTQTPRYLIKTRGQQVTLSCSPISGHRSVSWYQQTPGQGLQFLFEYFSETQRNKGNFPGRFSGRQFSNSRSEMNVSTLELGDSALYLCASSRGTTEAFFGQGTRLTVV.

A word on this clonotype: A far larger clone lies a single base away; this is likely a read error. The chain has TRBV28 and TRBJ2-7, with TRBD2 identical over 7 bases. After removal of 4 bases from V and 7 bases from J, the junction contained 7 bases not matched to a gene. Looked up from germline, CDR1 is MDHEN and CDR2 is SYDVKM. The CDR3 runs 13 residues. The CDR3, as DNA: TGTGCCAGCAGTTCCCTGGGGGGGAATGAGCAGTACTTC. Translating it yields CASSSLGGNEQYF. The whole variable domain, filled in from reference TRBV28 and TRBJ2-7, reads DVKVTQSSRYLVKRTGEKVFLECVQDMDHENMFWYRQDPGLGLRLIYFSYDVKMKEKGDIPEGYSVSREKKERFSLILESASTNQTSMYLCASSSLGGNEQYFGPGTRLTVT.

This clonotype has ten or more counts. CDR3 DNA: TGTGCCAGCAGCCAAGAAAACAATGAGCAGTTCTTC. Residues: CASSQENNEQFF. V gene TRBV7-3 combines with J gene TRBJ2-1; D gene unclear. The CDR3 contains 12 residues. Germline V gene sequence: CDR1 SGHTA, CDR2 FQGTGA. V was pared by 5 bases and J by 5 bases, with 7 bases between. Drawing the rest from reference TRBV7-3 and TRBJ2-1, the complete variable domain is GAGVSQTPSNKVTEKGKYVELRCDPISGHTALYWYRQSLGQGPEFLIYFQGTGAADDSGLPNDRFFAVRPEGSVSTLKIQRTERGDSAVYLCASSQENNEQFFGPGTRLTVL.

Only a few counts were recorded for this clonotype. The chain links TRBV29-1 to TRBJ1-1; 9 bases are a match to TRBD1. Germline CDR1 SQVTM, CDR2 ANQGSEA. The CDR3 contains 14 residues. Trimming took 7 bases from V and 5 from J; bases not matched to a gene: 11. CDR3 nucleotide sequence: TGCAGCGCGGACCTGGGACAGGGATGGACTGAAGCTTTCTTT. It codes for CSADLGQGWTEAFF.

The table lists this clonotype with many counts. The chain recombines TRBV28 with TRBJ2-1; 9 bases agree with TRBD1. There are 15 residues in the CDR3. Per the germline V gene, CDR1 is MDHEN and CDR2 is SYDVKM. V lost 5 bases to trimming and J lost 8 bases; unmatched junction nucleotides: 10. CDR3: CASSPGTGNLHEQFF. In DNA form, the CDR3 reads TGTGCCAGCAGTCCCGGGACAGGGAACCTCCATGAGCAGTTCTTC.

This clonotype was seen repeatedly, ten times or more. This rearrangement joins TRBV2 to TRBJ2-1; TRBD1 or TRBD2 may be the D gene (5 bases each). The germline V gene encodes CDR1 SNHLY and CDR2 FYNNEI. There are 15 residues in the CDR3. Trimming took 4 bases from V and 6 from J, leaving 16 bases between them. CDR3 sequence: CASSGTAFGANEQFF. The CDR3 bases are TGTGCCAGCAGTGGAACGGCCTTCGGGGCCAATGAGCAGTTCTTC.

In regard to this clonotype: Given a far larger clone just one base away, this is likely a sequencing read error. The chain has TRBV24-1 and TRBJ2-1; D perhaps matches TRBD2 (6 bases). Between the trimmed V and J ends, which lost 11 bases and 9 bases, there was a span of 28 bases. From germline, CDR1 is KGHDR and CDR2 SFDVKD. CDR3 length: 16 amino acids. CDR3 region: CASSQPTGRWGGEQFF. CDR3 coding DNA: TGTGCCAGCAGCCAGCCGACGGGCCGGTGGGGAGGTGAGCAGTTCTTC.

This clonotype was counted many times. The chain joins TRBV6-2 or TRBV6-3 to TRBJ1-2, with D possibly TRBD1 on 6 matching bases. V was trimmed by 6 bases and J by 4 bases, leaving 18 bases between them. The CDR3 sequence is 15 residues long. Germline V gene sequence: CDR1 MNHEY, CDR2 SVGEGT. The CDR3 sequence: CASREAFGQLYGYTF. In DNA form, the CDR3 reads TGTGCCAGCAGGGAGGCGTTTGGACAGCTCTATGGCTACACCTTC.

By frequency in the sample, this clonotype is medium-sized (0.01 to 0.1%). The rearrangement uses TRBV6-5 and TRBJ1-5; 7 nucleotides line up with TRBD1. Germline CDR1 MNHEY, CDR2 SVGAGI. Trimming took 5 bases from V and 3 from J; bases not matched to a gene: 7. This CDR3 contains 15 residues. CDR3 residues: CASSRQGGDNQPQHF. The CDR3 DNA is TGTGCCAGCAGTCGTCAGGGGGGAGACAATCAGCCCCAGCATTTT.

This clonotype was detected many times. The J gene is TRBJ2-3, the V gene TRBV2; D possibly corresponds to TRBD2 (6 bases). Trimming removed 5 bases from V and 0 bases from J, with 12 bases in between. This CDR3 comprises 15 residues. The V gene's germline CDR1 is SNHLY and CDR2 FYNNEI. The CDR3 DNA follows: TGTGCCAGCAGTCCGCGGGGTTACAGCACAGATACGCAGTATTTT. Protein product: CASSPRGYSTDTQYF.

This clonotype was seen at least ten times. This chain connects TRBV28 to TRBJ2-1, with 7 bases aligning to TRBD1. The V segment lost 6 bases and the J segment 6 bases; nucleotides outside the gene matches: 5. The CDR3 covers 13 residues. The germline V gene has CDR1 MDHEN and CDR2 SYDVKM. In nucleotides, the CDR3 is TGTGCCAGCAGACGGGGACAGAGCAATGAGCAGTTCTTC. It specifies CASRRGQSNEQFF.

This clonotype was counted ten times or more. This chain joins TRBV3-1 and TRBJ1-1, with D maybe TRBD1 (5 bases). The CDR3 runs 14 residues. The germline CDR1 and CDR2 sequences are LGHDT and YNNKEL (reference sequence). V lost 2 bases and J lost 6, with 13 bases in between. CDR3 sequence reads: CASSQIGERAEAFF. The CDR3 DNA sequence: TGTGCCAGCAGCCAAATAGGGGAAAGGGCTGAAGCTTTCTTT.

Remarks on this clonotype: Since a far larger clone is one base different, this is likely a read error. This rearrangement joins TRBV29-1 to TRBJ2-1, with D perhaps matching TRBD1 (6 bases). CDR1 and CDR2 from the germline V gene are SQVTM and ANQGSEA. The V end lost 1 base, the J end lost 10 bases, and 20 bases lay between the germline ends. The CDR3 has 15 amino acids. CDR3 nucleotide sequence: TGCAGCGTTGAAGGAGGGGGATCTACAGGCTACGAGCAGTTCTTC. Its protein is CSVEGGGSTGYEQFF.

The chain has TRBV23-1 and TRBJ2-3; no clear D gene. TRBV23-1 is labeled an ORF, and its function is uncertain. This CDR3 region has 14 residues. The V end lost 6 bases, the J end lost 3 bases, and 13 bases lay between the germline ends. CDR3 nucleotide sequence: TGCGCCAGCAGCCGGAACAGAGTGACAGATACGCAGTATTTT. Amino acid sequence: CASSRNRVTDTQYF.

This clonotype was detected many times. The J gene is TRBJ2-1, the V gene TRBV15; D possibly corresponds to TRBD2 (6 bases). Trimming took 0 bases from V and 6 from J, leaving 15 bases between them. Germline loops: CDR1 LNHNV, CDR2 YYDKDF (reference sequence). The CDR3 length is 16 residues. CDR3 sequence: CATSRETGARGNEQFF. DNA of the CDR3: TGTGCCACCAGCAGAGAAACGGGAGCCCGCGGCAATGAGCAGTTCTTC. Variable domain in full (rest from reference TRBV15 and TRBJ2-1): DAMVIQNPRYQVTQFGKPVTLSCSQTLNHNVMYWYQQKSSQAPKLLFHYYDKDFNNEADTPDNFQSRRPNTSFCFLDIRSPGLGDTAMYLCATSRETGARGNEQFFGPGTRLTVL.

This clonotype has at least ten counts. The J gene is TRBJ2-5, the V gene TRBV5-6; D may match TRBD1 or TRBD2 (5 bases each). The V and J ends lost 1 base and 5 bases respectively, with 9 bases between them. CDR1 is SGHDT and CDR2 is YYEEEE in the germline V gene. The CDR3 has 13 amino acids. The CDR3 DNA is TGTGCCAGCAGCTTGACCGAGGGGGAGACCCAGTACTTC. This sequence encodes CASSLTEGETQYF.

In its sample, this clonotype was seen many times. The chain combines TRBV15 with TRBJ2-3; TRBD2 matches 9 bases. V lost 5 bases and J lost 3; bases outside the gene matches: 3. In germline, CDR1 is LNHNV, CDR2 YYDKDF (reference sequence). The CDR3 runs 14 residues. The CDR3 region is CATSRGLATDTQYF. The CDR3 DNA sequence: TGTGCCACCAGCCGCGGACTAGCGACAGATACGCAGTATTTT.

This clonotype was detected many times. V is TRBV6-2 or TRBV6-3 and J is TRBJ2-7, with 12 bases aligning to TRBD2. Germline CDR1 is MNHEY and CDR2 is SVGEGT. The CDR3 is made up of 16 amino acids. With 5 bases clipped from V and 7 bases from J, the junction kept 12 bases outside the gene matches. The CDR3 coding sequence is TGTGCCAGCAGTCCCCTTCAACTAGCGGGGGGTGAAGAGCAGTACTTC. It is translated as CASSPLQLAGGEEQYF.

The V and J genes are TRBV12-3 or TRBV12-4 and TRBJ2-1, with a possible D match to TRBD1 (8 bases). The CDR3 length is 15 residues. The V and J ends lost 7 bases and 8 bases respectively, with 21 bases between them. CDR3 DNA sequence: TGTGCCAGCACGGGGATACAGGGGGGGGGGCATGAGCAGTTCTTC. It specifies CASTGIQGGGHEQFF.

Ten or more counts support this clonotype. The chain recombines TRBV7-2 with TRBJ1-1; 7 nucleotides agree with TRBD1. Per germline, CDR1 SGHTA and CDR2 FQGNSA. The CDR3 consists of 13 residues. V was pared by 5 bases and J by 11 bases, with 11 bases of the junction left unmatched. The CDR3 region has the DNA TGTGCCAGCAGCCGCGGACAGGTGGGGAGGGCTTTCTTT. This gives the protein CASSRGQVGRAFF. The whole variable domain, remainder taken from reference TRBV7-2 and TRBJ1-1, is GAGVSQSPSNKVTEKGKDVELRCDPISGHTALYWYRQSLGQGLEFLIYFQGNSAPDKSGLPSDRFSAERTGGSVSTLTIQRTQQEDSAVYLCASSRGQVGRAFFGQGTRLTVV.

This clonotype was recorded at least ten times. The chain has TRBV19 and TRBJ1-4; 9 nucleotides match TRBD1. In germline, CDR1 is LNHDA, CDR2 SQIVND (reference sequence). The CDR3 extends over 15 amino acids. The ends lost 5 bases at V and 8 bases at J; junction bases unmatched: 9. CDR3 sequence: CASSDRDRVSEKLFF. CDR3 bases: TGTGCCAGTAGTGACCGGGACAGGGTTAGCGAAAAACTGTTTTTT. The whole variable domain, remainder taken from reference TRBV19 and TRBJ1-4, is DGGITQSPKYLFRKEGQNVTLSCEQNLNHDAMYWYRQDPGQGLRLIYYSQIVNDFQKGDIAEGYSVSREKKESFPLTVTSAQKNPTAFYLCASSDRDRVSEKLFFGSGTQLSVL.

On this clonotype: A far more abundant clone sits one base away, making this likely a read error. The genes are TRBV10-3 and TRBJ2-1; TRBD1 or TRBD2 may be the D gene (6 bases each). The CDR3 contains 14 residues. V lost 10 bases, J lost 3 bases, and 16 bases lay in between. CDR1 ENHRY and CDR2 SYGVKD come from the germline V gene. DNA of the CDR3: TGTGCCAGAGAAATTGGGGGGCTCTACAATGAGCAGTTCTTC. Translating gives CAREIGGLYNEQFF.

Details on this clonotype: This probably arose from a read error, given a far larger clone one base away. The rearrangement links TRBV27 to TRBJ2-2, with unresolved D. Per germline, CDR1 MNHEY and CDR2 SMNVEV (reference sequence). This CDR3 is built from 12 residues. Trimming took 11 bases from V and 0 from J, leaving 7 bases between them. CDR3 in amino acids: CAVLPNTGELFF. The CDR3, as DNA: TGTGCCGTACTCCCGAACACCGGGGAGCTGTTTTTT.

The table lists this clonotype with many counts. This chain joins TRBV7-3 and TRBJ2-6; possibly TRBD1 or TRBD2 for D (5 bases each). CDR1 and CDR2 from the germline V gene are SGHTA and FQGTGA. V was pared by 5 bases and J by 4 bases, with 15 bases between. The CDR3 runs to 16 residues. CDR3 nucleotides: TGTGCCAGCAGCAAGGGGAGCTCGCAGGGGGCCAACGTCCTGACTTTC. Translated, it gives CASSKGSSQGANVLTF.

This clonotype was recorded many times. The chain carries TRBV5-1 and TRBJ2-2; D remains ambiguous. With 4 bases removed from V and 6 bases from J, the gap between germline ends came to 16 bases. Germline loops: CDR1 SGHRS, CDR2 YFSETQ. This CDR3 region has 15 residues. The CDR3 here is CASSRESIRAGELFF. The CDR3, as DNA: TGCGCCAGCAGCCGCGAAAGTATAAGAGCCGGGGAGCTGTTTTTT.

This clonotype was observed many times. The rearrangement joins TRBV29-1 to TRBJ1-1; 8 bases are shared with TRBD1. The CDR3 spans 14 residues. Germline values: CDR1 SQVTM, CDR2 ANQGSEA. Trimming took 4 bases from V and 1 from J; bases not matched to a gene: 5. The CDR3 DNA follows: TGCAGCGTTGTGACAGGGGTATGGAACACTGAAGCTTTCTTT. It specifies CSVVTGVWNTEAFF.